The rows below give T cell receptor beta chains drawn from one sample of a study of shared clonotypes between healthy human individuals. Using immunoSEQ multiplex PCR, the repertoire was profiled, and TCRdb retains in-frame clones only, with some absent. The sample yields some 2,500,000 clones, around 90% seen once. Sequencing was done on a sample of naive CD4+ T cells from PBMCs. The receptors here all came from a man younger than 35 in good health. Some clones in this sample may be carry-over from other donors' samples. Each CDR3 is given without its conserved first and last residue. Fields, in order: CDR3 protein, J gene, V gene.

CDR3aa: ASREGLSNYGYT
j_gene: TRBJ1-2
v_gene: TRBV5-1

CDR3aa: ASSSLDTQY
j_gene: TRBJ2-3
v_gene: TRBV19

CDR3aa: ASSPGAGEKLF
j_gene: TRBJ1-4
v_gene: TRBV5-8

CDR3aa: ASSPGSGSAYNEQF
j_gene: TRBJ2-1
v_gene: TRBV28

CDR3aa: ASSPGRLSTDTQY
j_gene: TRBJ2-3
v_gene: TRBV5-1

CDR3aa: ASTARSSYEQY
j_gene: TRBJ2-7
v_gene: TRBV28

CDR3aa: AWSPTNYEQY
j_gene: TRBJ2-7
v_gene: TRBV30

CDR3aa: ASTVPVGGKTYGYT
j_gene: TRBJ1-2
v_gene: TRBV19

CDR3aa: ASSSKRGRPEELF
j_gene: TRBJ2-2
v_gene: TRBV5-4

CDR3aa: ASRFRLNQPQH
j_gene: TRBJ1-5
v_gene: TRBV28

CDR3aa: ASTRGTGGNQPQH
j_gene: TRBJ1-5
v_gene: TRBV28

CDR3aa: ASSRPGGLQSTGELF
j_gene: TRBJ2-2
v_gene: TRBV7-2